A selection of T cell receptor beta chains follows, all from one sample in a study of shared clonotypes between healthy human individuals. Sequenced by immunoSEQ multiplex PCR; TCRdb stores in-frame clones only, minus some. The sample yields some 630,000 clones, 95% to 96% seen once. What was sequenced was naive CD8+ T cells sorted from blood. The receptor set was obtained from a woman aged 30 to 39 in good health. Both conserved end residues are part of each CDR3. A D gene is named only where the DNA matches it firmly. The listing skips clone size in some rows; elsewhere it reads once, few, many or a size class.

v_call	j_call	d_call	clone_size	cdr3_nt	cdr3_aa
TRBV18	TRBJ2-5	TRBD2	-	TGTGCCAGTTCGCTAGCGGGAGGAGGGGAGACCCAGTACTTC	CASSLAGGGETQYF
TRBV29-1	TRBJ2-1	-	-	TGCAGCGCCGGGGGACGGAGCTCCTACAATGAGCAGTTCTTC	CSAGGRSSYNEQFF
TRBV28	TRBJ1-1	-	once	TGTGCCAGCAGCCGGGGAGGGTTGGGAACTGAAGCTTTCTTT	CASSRGGLGTEAFF
TRBV5-8	TRBJ1-5	TRBD1	-	TGTGCCAGCAGCCGTTGGGACAGTAATCAGCCCCAGCATTTT	CASSRWDSNQPQHF
TRBV6-5	TRBJ2-1	TRBD2	-	TGTGCCAGCAGTTACAGGGCGGGAGGAGCGGATGAGCAGTTCTTC	CASSYRAGGADEQFF
TRBV6-4	TRBJ2-7	TRBD2	-	TGTGCCAGCAGGGGCAGTGAAGCGGGGAGCTCCTACGAGCAGTACTTC	CASRGSEAGSSYEQYF
TRBV27	TRBJ2-1	-	-	TGTGCCAGCAGCCCAGAGGACGGGCGCTACAATGAGCAGTTCTTC	CASSPEDGRYNEQFF
TRBV7-6	TRBJ1-1	TRBD1	-	TGTGCCAGCAGCTTAGGGACAGGGCTTTCGAACACTGAAGCTTTCTTT	CASSLGTGLSNTEAFF
TRBV14	TRBJ2-1	-	-	TGTGCCAGCAGCCAAGTCTTCCGGGGACGCAATGAGCAGTTCTTC	CASSQVFRGRNEQFF
TRBV6-1	TRBJ1-2	TRBD1	-	TGTGCCAGCAGGGACAGGGGCCATGGCTACACCTTC	CASRDRGHGYTF
TRBV4-1	TRBJ2-2	-	-	TGCGCCAGCAGCCAAGCGCGCACTTGGGAGCTGTTTTTT	CASSQARTWELFF